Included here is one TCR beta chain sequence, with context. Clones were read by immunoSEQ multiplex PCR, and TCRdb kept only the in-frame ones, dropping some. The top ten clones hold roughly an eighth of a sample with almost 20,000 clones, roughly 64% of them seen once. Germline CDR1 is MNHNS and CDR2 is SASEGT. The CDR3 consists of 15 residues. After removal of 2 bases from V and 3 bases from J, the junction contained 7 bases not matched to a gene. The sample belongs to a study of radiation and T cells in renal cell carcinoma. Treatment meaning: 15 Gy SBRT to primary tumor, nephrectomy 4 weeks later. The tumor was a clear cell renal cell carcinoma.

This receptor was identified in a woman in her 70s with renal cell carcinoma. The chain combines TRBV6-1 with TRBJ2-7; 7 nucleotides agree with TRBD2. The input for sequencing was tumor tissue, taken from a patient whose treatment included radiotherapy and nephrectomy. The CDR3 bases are TGTGCCAGCAGTGAATTAAGCGGGGCTTTCTACGAGCAGTACTTC. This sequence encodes CASSELSGAFYEQYF.